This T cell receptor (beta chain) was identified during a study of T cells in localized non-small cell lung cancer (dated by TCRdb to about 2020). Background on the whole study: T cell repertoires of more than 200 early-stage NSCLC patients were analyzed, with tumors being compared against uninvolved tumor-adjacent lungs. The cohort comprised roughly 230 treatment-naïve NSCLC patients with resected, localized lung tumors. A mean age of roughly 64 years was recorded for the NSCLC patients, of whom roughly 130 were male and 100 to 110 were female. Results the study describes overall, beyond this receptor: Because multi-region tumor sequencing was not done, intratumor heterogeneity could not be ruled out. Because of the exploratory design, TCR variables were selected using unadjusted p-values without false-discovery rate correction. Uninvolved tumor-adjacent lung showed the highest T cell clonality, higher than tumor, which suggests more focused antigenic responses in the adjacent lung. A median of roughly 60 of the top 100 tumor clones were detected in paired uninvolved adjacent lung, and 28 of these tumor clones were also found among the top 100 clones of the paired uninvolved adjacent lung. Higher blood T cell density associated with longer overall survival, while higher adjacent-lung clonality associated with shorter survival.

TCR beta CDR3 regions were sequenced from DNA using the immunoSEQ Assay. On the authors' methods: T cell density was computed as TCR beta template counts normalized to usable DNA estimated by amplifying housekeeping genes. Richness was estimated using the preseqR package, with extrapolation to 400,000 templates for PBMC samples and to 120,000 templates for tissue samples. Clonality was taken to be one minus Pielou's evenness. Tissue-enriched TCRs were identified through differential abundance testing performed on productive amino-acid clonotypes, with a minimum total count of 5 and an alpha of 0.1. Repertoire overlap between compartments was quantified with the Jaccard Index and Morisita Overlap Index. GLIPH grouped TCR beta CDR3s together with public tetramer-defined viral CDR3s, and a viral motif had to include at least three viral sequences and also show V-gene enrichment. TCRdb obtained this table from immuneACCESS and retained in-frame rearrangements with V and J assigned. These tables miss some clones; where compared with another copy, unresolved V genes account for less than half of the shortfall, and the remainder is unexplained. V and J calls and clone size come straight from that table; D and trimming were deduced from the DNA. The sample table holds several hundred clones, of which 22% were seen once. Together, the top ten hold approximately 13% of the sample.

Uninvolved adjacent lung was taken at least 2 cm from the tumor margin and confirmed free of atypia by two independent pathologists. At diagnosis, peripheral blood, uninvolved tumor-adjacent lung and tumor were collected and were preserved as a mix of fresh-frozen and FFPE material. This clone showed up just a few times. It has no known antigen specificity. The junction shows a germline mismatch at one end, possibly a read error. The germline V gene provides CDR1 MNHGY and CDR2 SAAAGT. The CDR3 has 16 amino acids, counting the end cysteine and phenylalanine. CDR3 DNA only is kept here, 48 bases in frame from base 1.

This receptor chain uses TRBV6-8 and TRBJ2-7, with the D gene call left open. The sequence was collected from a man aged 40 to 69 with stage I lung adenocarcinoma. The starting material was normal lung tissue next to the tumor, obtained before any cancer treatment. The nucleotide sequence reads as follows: TGTGCCATCAGTGACTCGGCCCTAAGCTCGACCTACGAGCAGTACTTC. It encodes CAISDSALSSTYEQYF.